This T cell receptor (beta chain) was captured by sequencing in a study of cytomegalovirus exposure and HLA in healthy donors. For the study at large: Falling in the Caucasian-associated ancestry cluster were about 82% of 300 to 500 genotyped donors.

Per germline, CDR1 SGHDN and CDR2 FVKESK. The CDR3 has 13 residues. V was pared by 2 bases and J by 7 bases, with 12 bases between. Broader study findings: CMV serostatus was the only immune exposure information that was available. Generally TCR sequences proved uncommon, though certain public TCRs appeared in numerous donors. Exclusion as indistinguishable affected some V segments, including TRBV6-2 and TRBV6-3.

As for this clone: Its cognate antigen is unknown.

A multiplex PCR was run with 60 Vbeta primers and 13 Jbeta primers. Only in-frame clones appear in the TCRdb table, and some are missing; sequencing was by immunoSEQ multiplex PCR. The sample has just over 80,000 clones, and its top ten clones hold 1.1%. Input material: PBMCs. This chain links TRBV14 with TRBJ2-7; a weak D match, TRBD1 (6 bases). This clonotype was sampled from a woman between 25 and 40 years old in good health and CMV-seronegative. The DNA for the CDR3 is TGTGCCAGCAGCCAACAACAGGGTCGGGAGCAGTACTTC. It codes for CASSQQQGREQYF. The full variable domain, with the rest looked up from reference TRBV14 and TRBJ2-7, is EAGVTQFPSHSVIEKGQTVTLRCDPISGHDNLYWYRRVMGKEIKFLLHFVKESKQDESGMPNNRFLAERTGGTYSTLKVQPAELEDSGVYFCASSQQQGREQYFGPGTRLTVT.